This TCR beta chain was captured by sequencing in a study of blood T cells in healthy people across ages. Study overall: Template switching picked up about one barcoded beta molecule for each two T cells.

A J-beta primer mix and a sample-barcoded 5' primer were used in a second PCR of roughly 6 to 12 cycles. A 12-random-nucleotide template-switch adaptor tagged each cDNA molecule. MiXCR, run by TCRdb on the 5' RACE reads, gives a single entry per CDR3 protein. Found here are some 850,000 distinct CDR3 sequences, roughly 24% of them singletons; the top ten hold under 3%. Looked up from germline, CDR1 is SGHRS and CDR2 is YFSETQ. This CDR3 contains 13 residues. Another study also made use of these data, one on T cells of mothers and their children. From that report: Each mother gave over 8 million TCR beta CDR3 reads; each child, about 3 million.

V gene TRBV5-1 combines with J gene TRBJ2-5; no clear D gene. The J call may be mistaken, given a closer DNA end match to TRBJ2-7. Sequencing was carried out using blood. The TCR was taken from a boy younger than 18 in good health. CDR3: CASSLALGDEQYF. The CDR3 DNA sequence: TGCGCCAGCAGCTTGGCCTTAGGAGACGAGCAGTACTTC.